This TCR beta chain was observed in a study of blood T cell repertoires in COVID-19. At the level of the study: COVID-19 samples, acute and convalescent, were from the United States, Italy and Spain. T cells, B-cell-depleted T cells, or PBMCs provided the cDNA or gDNA that served as material.

Per the original data handling: Amplified reference gene primers provided the basis for estimating nucleated cell counts. Measured with immunoSEQ multiplex PCR; TCRdb has only the in-frame clones, and not every one. The V and J calls and clone size are taken from that table; D and trimming were inferred from the DNA. The sample shows 46,000 or so clones, less than 85% of them seen only once. Germline-derived CDR1 and CDR2 are ENHRY and SYGVKD. J gave up 4 bases and V 10 bases, and 9 bases lay outside the gene matches. This CDR3 spans 13 amino acids. This clonotype was sampled from a human donor in a cohort sampled during active COVID-19. Sequenced material: peripheral blood. The rearrangement joins TRBV10-3 to TRBJ1-2, with 7 bases that match TRBD1. The CDR3 nucleotides read TGTGCCACAAGGACAGGTTCTAGCTATGGCTACACCTTC. It encodes CATRTGSSYGYTF.